Below, 26 T cell receptor beta chains from the same sample are listed, as sequenced in a study of CD8 T cells in ankylosing spondylitis. TCRdb ran MiXCR on the 5' RACE reads and lists one entry per CDR3 protein. The sample carries about 240,000 distinct CDR3 sequences, around a tenth recorded once. The sample comprised blood, either unsorted or a sorted T cell fraction (not recorded which). These receptor sequences come from a male donor with ankylosing spondylitis or in good health (not recorded which).

This chain links TRBV13 with TRBJ1-2; D not resolved. In germline, CDR1 is PRHDT, CDR2 FYEKMQ (reference sequence). Trimming removed 5 bases at V and 4 bases at J, with 11 bases between. The CDR3 loop spans 13 amino acids. The CDR3 loop is CASSIQRTYGYTF. The CDR3 nucleotides read TGTGCCAGCAGCATTCAGAGGACCTATGGCTACACCTTC. The variable domain in full, with the rest retrieved from reference TRBV13 and TRBJ1-2, is AAGVIQSPRHLIKEKRETATLKCYPIPRHDTVYWYQQGPGQDPQFLISFYEKMQSDKGSIPDRFSAQQFSDYHSELNMSSLELGDSALYFCASSIQRTYGYTFGSGTRLTVV.

This clonotype occurred many times. The rearrangement joins TRBV12-3 or TRBV12-4 to TRBJ2-5, with unresolved D. There are 13 residues in the CDR3. Trimming took off 5 bases at V and 0 bases at J, with 7 bases between the two ends. The DNA of the CDR3 is TGTGCCAGCAGTCCCAGTGACCAAGAGACCCAGTACTTC. It encodes CASSPSDQETQYF.

A few counts support this clonotype. This rearrangement joins TRBV28 to TRBJ2-2; D remains ambiguous. CDR1 is MDHEN, CDR2 SYDVKM, per germline. With 2 bases removed from V and 7 bases from J, the gap between germline ends came to 8 bases. The CDR3 totals 13 residues. The CDR3 loop is CASSLVRSGELFF. CDR3 DNA sequence: TGTGCCAGCAGTTTAGTTCGGAGCGGGGAGCTGTTTTTT.

This clonotype was counted at least ten times. The chain couples TRBV20-1 to TRBJ1-1; D not certain. Germline V CDR1 and CDR2: DFQATT, SNEGSKA (reference sequence). The CDR3 is 15 amino acids. V lost 3 bases to trimming and J lost 0 bases, with 14 bases between them. The CDR3: CSARLVLDLNTEAFF. The CDR3 region has the DNA TGCAGTGCTAGGCTGGTCTTGGATTTGAACACTGAAGCTTTCTTT.

There are many counts of this clonotype. This rearrangement joins TRBV5-1 to TRBJ2-2, with TRBD1 matching 8 bases. Per the germline V gene, CDR1 is SGHRS and CDR2 is YFSETQ. The CDR3 has 15 residues. Trimming at V came to 0 bases and at J to 6 bases, leaving 4 bases not matched to a gene. The CDR3 nucleotides are TGCGCCAGCAGCTTGGGGCAGGGGGCGCCCGGGGAGCTGTTTTTT. Translating gives CASSLGQGAPGELFF.

The chain carries TRBV11-2 and TRBJ2-2, with D perhaps TRBD1 (5 bases). Germline values: CDR1 SGHAT, CDR2 FQNNGV. The CDR3 runs to 14 residues. V lost 5 bases, J lost 5 bases, and 12 bases lay in between. The DNA for the CDR3 is TGTGCCAGCAGCCCTGGGGCATATACCGGGGAGCTGTTTTTT. Translation gives CASSPGAYTGELFF.

This clonotype occurred a few times. The chain recombines TRBV3-1 with TRBJ2-7; 8 bases agree with TRBD2. In germline, CDR1 is LGHDT, CDR2 YNNKEL (reference sequence). The CDR3 totals 13 residues. The V and J ends lost 6 bases and 7 bases, in that order; junction bases with no gene match: 8. CDR3 in amino acids: CASRPTGTREQYF. CDR3 nucleotides: TGTGCCAGCAGACCGACCGGGACTAGAGAGCAGTACTTC.

As to this clonotype: The junction shows a germline mismatch at one end, possibly a read error. The V call is TRBV6-1, the J call TRBJ1-5; unclear D gene. In germline, CDR1 is MNHNS, CDR2 SASEGT. This CDR3 spans 13 amino acids. For the CDR3, the DNA is TGTGTCAGCAGTGGCAGGCCCGATCAGCCCCAGCATTTT. Translation: CVSSGRPDQPQHF.

The genes are TRBV7-8 and TRBJ2-3; unclear D gene. V was shortened by 2 bases and J by 3 bases, with 6 bases between the two germline ends. Germline V gene data show CDR1 as SGHVS and CDR2 as FQNEAQ. The CDR3 is 13 amino acids. The CDR3 spells CASSLIVTDTQYF. Here the CDR3 DNA reads TGTGCCAGCAGCTTAATAGTAACAGATACGCAGTATTTT.

This clonotype was detected a few times. The chain joins TRBV5-5 to TRBJ2-2, with 12 bases lining up with TRBD1. The CDR3 has 15 amino acids. V lost 3 bases to trimming and J lost 10 bases; unmatched junction nucleotides: 7. Germline lookup yields CDR1 SGHKS and CDR2 YYEKEE (reference sequence). The CDR3 is CASSWEGQGASELFF. The CDR3 region has the DNA TGTGCCAGCAGCTGGGAGGGACAGGGGGCTTCGGAGCTGTTTTTT. Full variable domain (rest looked up from reference TRBV5-5 and TRBJ2-2): DAGVTQSPTHLIKTRGQQVTLRCSPISGHKSVSWYQQVLGQGPQFIFQYYEKEERGRGNFPDRFSARQFPNYSSELNVNALLLGDSALYLCASSWEGQGASELFFGEGSRLTVL.

In its sample, this clonotype was seen many times. The rearrangement links TRBV25-1 to TRBJ2-7; TRBD2 might be the D (5 bases). V was clipped by 5 bases and J by 6 bases, with 14 bases between them. Germline V gene sequence: CDR1 MGHDK, CDR2 SYGVNS. The CDR3 length is 13 residues. CDR3 protein: CASSNLLVSEQYF. CDR3 bases: TGTGCCAGCAGTAACCTACTAGTTTCCGAGCAGTACTTC.

The genes are TRBV2 and TRBJ2-7; 7 nucleotides line up with TRBD1. Unmatched junction bases numbered 8, after V lost 7 bases and J lost 2 bases. This CDR3 has 14 amino acids. Germline CDR1 reads SNHLY; CDR2 reads FYNNEI. The CDR3 DNA sequence: TGTGCCAGCAATTCCAACAGGGGCCCCTACGAGCAGTACTTC. Protein sequence: CASNSNRGPYEQYF.

This clonotype was found many times. The chain has TRBV5-1 and TRBJ2-3; D unresolved. The V end was cut by 2 bases, the J end by 4 bases, with 14 bases between. The CDR3 sequence is 15 residues long. From germline, CDR1 is SGHRS and CDR2 YFSETQ. CDR3 amino acids: CASSFYPQRSDTQYF. DNA of the CDR3: TGCGCCAGCAGCTTCTACCCTCAGAGATCAGATACGCAGTATTTT. Full variable domain (remainder filled in from reference TRBV5-1 and TRBJ2-3): KAGVTQTPRYLIKTRGQQVTLSCSPISGHRSVSWYQQTPGQGLQFLFEYFSETQRNKGNFPGRFSGRQFSNSRSEMNVSTLELGDSALYLCASSFYPQRSDTQYFGPGTRLTVL.

Many counts were recorded for this clonotype. The rearrangement links TRBV9 to TRBJ2-1, with unresolved D. The germline gives CDR1 SGDLS, CDR2 YYNGEE. This CDR3 is built from 14 residues. V lost 0 bases and J lost 8, with 12 bases in between. As DNA, the CDR3 is TGTGCCAGCAGCGTAGGAGGAGTGGAATATGAGCAGTTCTTC. This encodes CASSVGGVEYEQFF.

This clonotype was found a few times. V and J are TRBV5-5 and TRBJ1-4; D gene ambiguous. The germline gives CDR1 SGHKS, CDR2 YYEKEE (reference sequence). This CDR3 is built from 14 residues. Trimming removed 4 bases from V and 4 bases from J, with 11 bases in between. CDR3 nucleotide sequence: TGTGCCAGCAGCGTGCGAGGTGGTAATGAAAAACTGTTTTTT. It specifies CASSVRGGNEKLFF.

A note on this clonotype: This may arise from a read error, as a much more abundant clone is one base away. The chain combines TRBV7-3 with TRBJ2-1; 13 bases agree with TRBD2. From germline, CDR1 is SGHTA and CDR2 FQGTGA. Germline trimming cut 5 bases from V and 7 bases from J; bases unmatched to any gene: 5. This CDR3 spans 15 amino acids. CDR3 loop: CASSPTTSGGNEQFF. Here the CDR3 DNA reads TGTGCCAGCAGCCCGACGACTAGCGGGGGGAATGAGCAGTTCTTC.

This clonotype was observed at least ten times. The CDR3 DNA is TGTGCCAGCAGCCCAAACCTAGCGGGCGTAGCCAAAAACATTCAGTACTTC. The encoded protein is CASSPNLAGVAKNIQYF. The chain employs TRBV12-3 or TRBV12-4 and TRBJ2-4, with 8 bases that match TRBD2. V trimming: 6 bases; J trimming: 0 bases; junction bases outside the gene matches: 10. This CDR3 comprises 17 residues.

This clonotype has at least ten counts. CDR3 residues: CASSRDRANRYNEQFF. Here the CDR3 DNA reads TGTGCCAGCAGCCGTGACAGGGCGAATCGCTACAATGAGCAGTTCTTC. J is TRBJ2-1 and V is TRBV14; 7 bases are a match to TRBD1. J lost 3 bases, V lost 4 bases, and 9 bases had no gene match. CDR3 length: 16 residues. Germline V CDR1 and CDR2: SGHDN, FVKESK.

The chain links TRBV5-1 to TRBJ2-5, with D unclear. The CDR3 is made up of 11 amino acids. Germline CDR1 reads SGHRS; CDR2 reads YFSETQ. The V and J ends lost 6 bases and 10 bases respectively, with 13 bases between them. CDR3 sequence (DNA): TGCGCCAGCACCCCAGGATGGGACCAGTACTTC. This gives the protein CASTPGWDQYF.

This clonotype was detected many times. The rearrangement links TRBV6-1 to TRBJ2-1; 7 nucleotides line up with TRBD2. This CDR3 contains 15 residues. J was trimmed by 2 bases and V by 6 bases; bases with no gene match: 7. Germline V CDR1 and CDR2: MNHNS, SASEGT. Here the CDR3 DNA reads TGTGCCAGCAGCGGGGGGACCGAAGCCTACAATGAGCAGTTCTTC. Translation gives CASSGGTEAYNEQFF.

This clonotype was counted many times. The chain joins TRBV29-1 to TRBJ2-1; no firm D call. The CDR3 has 15 residues. The V gene lost 4 bases and the J gene lost 0 bases, with 13 bases spanning the gap. The germline V gene encodes CDR1 SQVTM and CDR2 ANQGSEA. The CDR3 loop is CSVVKAMSSYNEQFF. CDR3 DNA: TGCAGCGTTGTCAAGGCAATGAGCTCCTACAATGAGCAGTTCTTC.

The genes are TRBV12-3 or TRBV12-4 and TRBJ2-1; the D gene is possibly TRBD2 (7 bases). This CDR3 comprises 14 residues. V gave up 5 bases and J gave up 7 bases, with 15 bases separating them. CDR3 protein: CASSHGGAGNEQFF. CDR3 DNA sequence: TGTGCCAGCAGTCATGGGGGGGCGGGAAATGAGCAGTTCTTC.

Worth noting for this clonotype: Being one base from a much bigger clone, this may be a read error. This chain connects TRBV5-1 to TRBJ2-3, with 9 bases lining up with TRBD2. Trimming took 0 bases from V and 5 from J; bases not matched to a gene: 7. The CDR3 loop spans 16 amino acids. Per germline, CDR1 SGHRS and CDR2 YFSETQ. Written as DNA, the CDR3 is TGCGCCAGCAGCTTGGATGGCGGGAGGGTCGGAGATACGCAGTATTTT. This gives the protein CASSLDGGRVGDTQYF.

This clonotype was counted ten times or more. This chain joins TRBV20-1 and TRBJ2-1, with D hard to call. This CDR3 is built from 16 residues. Germline V CDR1 and CDR2: DFQATT, SNEGSKA (reference sequence). The V gene lost 3 bases and the J gene lost 0 bases, with 15 bases spanning the gap. Here the CDR3 reads CSASPPVGRSYNEQFF. CDR3 in DNA: TGCAGTGCTAGTCCCCCTGTCGGGCGCTCCTACAATGAGCAGTTCTTC.

This clonotype was counted only a few times. The chain is built from TRBV7-9 and TRBJ2-1; D ambiguous. This CDR3 has 14 residues. The germline V gene encodes CDR1 SEHNR and CDR2 FQNEAQ (reference sequence). V lost 1 base and J 3 bases, leaving 7 bases between the germline ends. CDR3 coding DNA: TGTGCCAGCAGCTTAGTCGGGCTCTACAATGAGCAGTTCTTC. Its protein is CASSLVGLYNEQFF. Full variable domain (missing parts from reference TRBV7-9 and TRBJ2-1): DTGVSQNPRHKITKRGQNVTFRCDPISEHNRLYWYRQTLGQGPEFLTYFQNEAQLEKSRLLSDRFSAERPKGSFSTLEIQRTEQGDSAMYLCASSLVGLYNEQFFGPGTRLTVL.

This clonotype was picked up many times. The chain combines TRBV5-1 with TRBJ2-3; weak D call: TRBD2 (5 bases). The CDR3 has 15 residues. V dropped 4 bases and J dropped 6 bases, with 18 bases sitting between them. Germline V gene data show CDR1 as SGHRS and CDR2 as YFSETQ. For the CDR3, the DNA is TGCGCCAGCAGCCTGGCGGGCCCCGTGGGGGATACGCAGTATTTT. This codes for CASSLAGPVGDTQYF. The full variable domain, completed using reference TRBV5-1 and TRBJ2-3, is KAGVTQTPRYLIKTRGQQVTLSCSPISGHRSVSWYQQTPGQGLQFLFEYFSETQRNKGNFPGRFSGRQFSNSRSEMNVSTLELGDSALYLCASSLAGPVGDTQYFGPGTRLTVL.